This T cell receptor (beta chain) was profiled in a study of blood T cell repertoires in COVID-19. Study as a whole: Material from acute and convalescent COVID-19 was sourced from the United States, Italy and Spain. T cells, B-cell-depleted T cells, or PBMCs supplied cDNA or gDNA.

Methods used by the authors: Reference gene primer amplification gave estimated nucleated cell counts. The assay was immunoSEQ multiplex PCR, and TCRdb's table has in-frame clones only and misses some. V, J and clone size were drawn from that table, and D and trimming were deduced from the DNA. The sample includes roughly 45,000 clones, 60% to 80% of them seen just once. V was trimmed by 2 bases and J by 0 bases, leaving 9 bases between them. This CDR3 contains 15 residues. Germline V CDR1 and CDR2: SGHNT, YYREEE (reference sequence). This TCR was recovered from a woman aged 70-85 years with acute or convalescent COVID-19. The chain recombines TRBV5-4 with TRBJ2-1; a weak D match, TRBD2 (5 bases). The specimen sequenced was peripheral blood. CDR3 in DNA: TGTGCCAGCAGCTTACGGGGAAACTCCTACAATGAGCAGTTCTTC. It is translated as CASSLRGNSYNEQFF.